The sample holds many counts of the clone carrying this T cell receptor beta chain. The antigen is unknown. Germline trimming cut 2 bases from V and 2 bases from J; bases unmatched to any gene: 6. Germline V CDR1 and CDR2: SGDLS, YYNGEE. The CDR3 runs to 16 residues. The sample is drawn from a study of CD8 T cells in ankylosing spondylitis. A single record per CDR3 protein comes from TCRdb applying MiXCR to the 5' RACE reads. The table has some 25,000 distinct CDR3 sequences, 2.5% to 3% seen once. Study outcomes and limitations: Some of these motif variants have turned up before, in reports on reactive arthritis synovial fluid and blood. With a CD8+ phenotype, disease-linked clones were relatively rare in peripheral blood.

This chain links TRBV9 with TRBJ2-3, with 9 bases that match TRBD2. Sequenced material: blood, either unsorted or a sorted T cell fraction (not recorded which). The sequence derives from a female donor with ankylosing spondylitis or in good health (not recorded which). The DNA for the CDR3 is TGTGCCAGCAGCGTTTTAGCGGGGGTACTCACAGATACGCAGTATTTT. Amino acids: CASSVLAGVLTDTQYF.